This T cell receptor beta chain was captured in a study of T cells after yellow fever vaccination. The overall study: Fractions with few cells were prepared using SMART-Seq v4 Ultra Low Input.

Conversion of TCR transcripts into cDNA relied on 5'RACE template switching, which added a universal primer site and UMIs. TCRdb reprocessed the 5' RACE reads via MiXCR and lists one record per CDR3 protein. The sample lists around 590,000 distinct CDR3 sequences; about 12% were seen once. About this clonotype itself: The antigen is not known.

Study results and caveats: Reappearance after the booster was seen for most primary-vaccination clones, at 96% CD4 and 70% to 90% CD8. Among all clonotypes, a small share was observed in both CD4 and CD8 compartments.

The CDR3 contains 12 residues. After removal of 9 bases from V and 8 bases from J, the junction contained 7 bases not matched to a gene. Germline V gene sequence: CDR1 SGHKS, CDR2 YYEKEE (reference sequence). The sequence came from a man aged 25-40 years who received the YFV17D yellow fever vaccine. The sequencing here drew on PBMCs, taken on the day of the yellow fever booster vaccination. V is TRBV5-5 and J is TRBJ1-2; 10 bases are a match to TRBD1. The CDR3 DNA follows: TGTGCCATCCGACAGGGGGCATCCGGCTACACCTTC. Protein: CAIRQGASGYTF.